This entry features one TCR beta chain sequence. What it binds is not known. The data are from a study of vaccination effects on CD4 cells after COVID-19. Only in-frame clones appear in the TCRdb table, and some are missing; sequencing was by immunoSEQ multiplex PCR. The top ten hold approximately 9.8% of the sample, which has 30,000 or so clones, more than 55% seen once. Investigators separated out CD4+ T cells once around eleven days of culture had passed. The authors replaced half the medium with IL-2 medium on days 3 and 7. The CDR3 contains 16 residues. Germline CDR1 reads MNHNY; CDR2 reads SVGAGI (reference sequence). With V trimmed by 4 bases and J by 7 bases, 11 bases remained unmatched.

The sequence was obtained from a human donor who received a COVID-19 vaccine. This sample comprised CD4+ T cells from PBMCs cultured without peptide, obtained before COVID-19 vaccination. The genes are TRBV6-6 and TRBJ2-1, with 9 positions matching TRBD2. CDR3 in amino acids: CASSLAGALAGNEQFF. CDR3 coding DNA: TGTGCCAGCAGTTTAGCGGGGGCCCTTGCCGGTAATGAGCAGTTCTTC.